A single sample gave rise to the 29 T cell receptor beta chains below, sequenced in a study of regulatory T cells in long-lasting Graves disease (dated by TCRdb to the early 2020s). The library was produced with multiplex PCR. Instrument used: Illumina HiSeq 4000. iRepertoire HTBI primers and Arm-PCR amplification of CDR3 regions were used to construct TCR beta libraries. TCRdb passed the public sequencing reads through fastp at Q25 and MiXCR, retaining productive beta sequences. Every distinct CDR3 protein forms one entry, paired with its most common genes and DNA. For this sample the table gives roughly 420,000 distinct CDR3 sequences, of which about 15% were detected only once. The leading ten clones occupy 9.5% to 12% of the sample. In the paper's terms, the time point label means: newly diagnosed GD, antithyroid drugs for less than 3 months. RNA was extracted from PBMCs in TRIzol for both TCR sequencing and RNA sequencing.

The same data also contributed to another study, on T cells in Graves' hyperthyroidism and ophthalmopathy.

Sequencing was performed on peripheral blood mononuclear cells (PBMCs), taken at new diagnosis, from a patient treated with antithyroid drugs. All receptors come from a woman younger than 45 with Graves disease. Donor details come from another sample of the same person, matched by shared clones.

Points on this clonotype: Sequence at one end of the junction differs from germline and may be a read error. For the CDR3, the DNA is TGTGCCACCAGAGATTCCCAGGGAGCACCCTCCTACGAGCAGTACTTC. Its translation: CATRDSQGAPSYEQYF. The rearrangement uses TRBV24-1 and TRBJ2-7, with D perhaps assigned TRBD1 or TRBD2 (5 bases each). Germline V CDR1 and CDR2: KGHDR, SFDVKD. The CDR3 covers 16 residues.

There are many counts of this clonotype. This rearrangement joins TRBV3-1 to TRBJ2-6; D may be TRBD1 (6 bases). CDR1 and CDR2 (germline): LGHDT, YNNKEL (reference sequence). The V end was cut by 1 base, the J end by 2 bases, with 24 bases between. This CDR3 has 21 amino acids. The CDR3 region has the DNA TGTGCCAGCAGCCAAGTCTGGACAACAGGGCTTCAAGGGCCTGGGGCCAACGTCCTGACTTTC. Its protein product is CASSQVWTTGLQGPGANVLTF.

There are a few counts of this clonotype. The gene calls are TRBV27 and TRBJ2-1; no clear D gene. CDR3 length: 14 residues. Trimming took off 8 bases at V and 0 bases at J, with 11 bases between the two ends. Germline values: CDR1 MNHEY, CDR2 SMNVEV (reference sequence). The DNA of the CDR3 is TGTGCCAGCGGACCAGGTAGCTCCTACAATGAGCAGTTCTTC. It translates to CASGPGSSYNEQFF.

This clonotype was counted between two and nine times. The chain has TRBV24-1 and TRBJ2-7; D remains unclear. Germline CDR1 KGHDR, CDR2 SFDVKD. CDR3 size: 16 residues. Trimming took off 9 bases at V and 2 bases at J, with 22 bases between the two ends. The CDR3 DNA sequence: TGTGCCACCCCCGCCGAGCCCAGGATAATGCCCTACGAGCAGTACTTC. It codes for CATPAEPRIMPYEQYF.

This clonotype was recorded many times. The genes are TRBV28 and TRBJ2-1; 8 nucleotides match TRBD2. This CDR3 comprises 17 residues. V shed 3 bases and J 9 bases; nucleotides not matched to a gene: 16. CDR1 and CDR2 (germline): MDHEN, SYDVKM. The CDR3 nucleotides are TGTGCCAGCAGTTTCCACGACGGGGGGGGGGTAGTCGGTGAGCAGTTCTTC. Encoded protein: CASSFHDGGGVVGEQFF.

The DNA of the CDR3 is TGTGCCAGCAGCTTAGGACTAGGACTAGCGGGATCACAAGAGACCCAGTACTTC. It codes for CASSLGLGLAGSQETQYF. V and J are TRBV11-2 and TRBJ2-5; 12 bases map to TRBD2. The CDR3 covers 18 residues. Losses at the gene ends were 1 base for V and 2 bases for J; bases not matched to a gene: 8. CDR1 and CDR2 (germline): SGHAT, FQNNGV.

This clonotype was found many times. The CDR3 here is CATQLQWESSYEQYF. The CDR3 DNA sequence: TGTGCCACCCAACTCCAATGGGAGAGCTCCTACGAGCAGTACTTC. The chain recombines TRBV24-1 with TRBJ2-7; weak D call: TRBD2 (5 bases). This CDR3 is built from 15 residues. Germline values: CDR1 KGHDR, CDR2 SFDVKD. V lost 9 bases to trimming and J lost 0 bases, with 17 bases between them.

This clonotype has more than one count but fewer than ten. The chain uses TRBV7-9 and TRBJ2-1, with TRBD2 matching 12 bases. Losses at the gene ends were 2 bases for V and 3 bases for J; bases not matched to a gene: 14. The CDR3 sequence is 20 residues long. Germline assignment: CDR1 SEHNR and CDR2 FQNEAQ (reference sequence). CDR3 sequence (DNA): TGTGCCAGCAGCTTACCCCCCCCCCGACTAGCGGGAGAGGGCTACAATGAGCAGTTCTTC. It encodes CASSLPPPRLAGEGYNEQFF.

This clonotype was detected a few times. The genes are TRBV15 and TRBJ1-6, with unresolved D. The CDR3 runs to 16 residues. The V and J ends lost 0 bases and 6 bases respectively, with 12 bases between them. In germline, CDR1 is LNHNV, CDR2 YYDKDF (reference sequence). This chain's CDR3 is CATSRDLPVGNSPLHF. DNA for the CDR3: TGTGCCACCAGCAGAGATCTTCCCGTGGGTAATTCACCCCTCCACTTT.

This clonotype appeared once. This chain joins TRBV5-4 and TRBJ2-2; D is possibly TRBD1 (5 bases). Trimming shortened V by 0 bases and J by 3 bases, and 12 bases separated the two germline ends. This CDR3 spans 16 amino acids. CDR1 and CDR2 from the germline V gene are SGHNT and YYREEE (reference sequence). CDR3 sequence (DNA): TGTGCCAGCAGCTTGGGGGGTGCAGGGTACACCGGGGAGCTGTTTTTT. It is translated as CASSLGGAGYTGELFF.

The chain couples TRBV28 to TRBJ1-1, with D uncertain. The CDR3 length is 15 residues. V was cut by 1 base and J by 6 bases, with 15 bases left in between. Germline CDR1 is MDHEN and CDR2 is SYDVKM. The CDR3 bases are TGTGCCAGCAGTTTATTCACAACCTCAGGACCTGAAGCTTTCTTT. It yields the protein CASSLFTTSGPEAFF.

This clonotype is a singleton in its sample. DNA for the CDR3: TGTGCCAGCAGTGAGGGATGGGAGACCCAGTACTTC. This sequence encodes CASSEGWETQYF. J is TRBJ2-5 and V is TRBV2; no clear D gene. V lost 3 bases and J lost 5, with 7 bases in between. The CDR3 totals 12 residues. Germline V CDR1 and CDR2: SNHLY, FYNNEI.

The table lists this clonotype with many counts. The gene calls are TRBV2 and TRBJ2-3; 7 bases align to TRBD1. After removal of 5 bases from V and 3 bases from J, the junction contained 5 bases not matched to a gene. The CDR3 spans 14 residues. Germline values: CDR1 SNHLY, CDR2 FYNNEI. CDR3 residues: CASSPGTETDTQYF. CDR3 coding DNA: TGTGCCAGCAGTCCGGGGACAGAAACAGATACGCAGTATTTT.

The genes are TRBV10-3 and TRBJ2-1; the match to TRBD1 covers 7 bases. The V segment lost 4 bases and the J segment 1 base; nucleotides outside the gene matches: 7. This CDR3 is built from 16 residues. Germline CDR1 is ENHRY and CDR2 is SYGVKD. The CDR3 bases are TGTGCCATCAGTGGGACAGAACAGGGGTCCTACAATGAGCAGTTCTTC. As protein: CAISGTEQGSYNEQFF.

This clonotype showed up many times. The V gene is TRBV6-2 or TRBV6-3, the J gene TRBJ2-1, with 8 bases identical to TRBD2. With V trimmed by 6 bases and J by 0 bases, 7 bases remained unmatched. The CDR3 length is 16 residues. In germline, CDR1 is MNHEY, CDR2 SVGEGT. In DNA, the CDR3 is TGTGCCAGCAGGCCCCGGACTAGCCCCTCCTACAATGAGCAGTTCTTC. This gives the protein CASRPRTSPSYNEQFF.

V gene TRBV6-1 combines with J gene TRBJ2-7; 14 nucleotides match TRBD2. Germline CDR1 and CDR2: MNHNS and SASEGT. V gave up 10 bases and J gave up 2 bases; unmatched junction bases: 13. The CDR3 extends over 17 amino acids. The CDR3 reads CATNIGGLAGETYEQYF. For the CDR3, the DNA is TGTGCCACCAATATTGGGGGACTAGCGGGAGAAACCTACGAGCAGTACTTC.

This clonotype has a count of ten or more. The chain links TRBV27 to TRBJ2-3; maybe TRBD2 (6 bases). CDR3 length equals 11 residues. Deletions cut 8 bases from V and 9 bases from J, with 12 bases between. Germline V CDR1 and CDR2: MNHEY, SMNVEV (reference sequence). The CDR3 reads CASLWGETQYF. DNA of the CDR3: TGTGCCAGCCTTTGGGGGGAGACGCAGTATTTT.

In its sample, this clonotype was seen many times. For the CDR3, the DNA is TGTGCCAGCAGTTTTGGCGTGGGAGCTATAGGCGACGAGCAGTACTTC. This encodes CASSFGVGAIGDEQYF. V gene TRBV27 combines with J gene TRBJ2-7; TRBD2 might be the D (5 bases). V shed 3 bases and J shed 5 bases, with 20 bases lying between them. Germline-derived CDR1 and CDR2 are MNHEY and SMNVEV (reference sequence). CDR3 length equals 16 residues.

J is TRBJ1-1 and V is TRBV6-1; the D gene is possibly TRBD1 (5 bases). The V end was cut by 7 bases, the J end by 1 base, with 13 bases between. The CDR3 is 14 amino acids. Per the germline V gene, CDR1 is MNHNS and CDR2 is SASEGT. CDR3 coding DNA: TGTGCCAGCACCACCGGGACCGCGAACACTGAAGCTTTCTTT. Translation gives CASTTGTANTEAFF.

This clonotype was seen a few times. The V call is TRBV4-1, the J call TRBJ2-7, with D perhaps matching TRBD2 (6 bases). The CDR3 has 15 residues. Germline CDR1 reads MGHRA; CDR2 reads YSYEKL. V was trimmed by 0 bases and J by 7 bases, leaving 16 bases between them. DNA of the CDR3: TGCGCCAGCAGCCAAGATAGCGAGGGTCGGGGGGAGCAGTACTTC. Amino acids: CASSQDSEGRGEQYF.

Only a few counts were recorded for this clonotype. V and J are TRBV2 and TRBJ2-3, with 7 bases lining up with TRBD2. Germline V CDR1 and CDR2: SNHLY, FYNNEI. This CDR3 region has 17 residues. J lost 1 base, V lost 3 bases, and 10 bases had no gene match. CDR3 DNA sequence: TGTGCCAGCAGTGATAATCTGGGGGGGACGGGCACAGATACGCAGTATTTT. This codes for CASSDNLGGTGTDTQYF.

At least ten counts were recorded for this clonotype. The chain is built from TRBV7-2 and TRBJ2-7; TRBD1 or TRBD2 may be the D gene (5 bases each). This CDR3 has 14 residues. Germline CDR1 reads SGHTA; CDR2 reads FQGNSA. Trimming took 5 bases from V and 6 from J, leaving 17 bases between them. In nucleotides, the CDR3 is TGTGCCAGCAGCCTCCGGGACGGGCGCCTCGAGCAGTACTTC. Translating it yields CASSLRDGRLEQYF.

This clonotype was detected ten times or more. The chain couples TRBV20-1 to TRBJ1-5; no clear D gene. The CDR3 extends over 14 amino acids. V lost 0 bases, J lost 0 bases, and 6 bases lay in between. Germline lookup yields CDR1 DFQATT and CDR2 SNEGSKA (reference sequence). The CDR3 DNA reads TGCAGTGCTAGAGATCCGAGTAGCAATCAGCCCCAGCATTTT. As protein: CSARDPSSNQPQHF.

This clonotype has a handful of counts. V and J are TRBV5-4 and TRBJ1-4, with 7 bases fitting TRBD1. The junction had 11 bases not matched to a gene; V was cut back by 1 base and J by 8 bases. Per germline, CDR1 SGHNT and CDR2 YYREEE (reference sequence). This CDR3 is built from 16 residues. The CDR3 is CASSLKKGGAGEKLFF. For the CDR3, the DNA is TGTGCCAGCAGCTTGAAAAAAGGGGGCGCGGGAGAAAAACTGTTTTTT.

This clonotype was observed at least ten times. As DNA, the CDR3 is TGTGCCAGCTCACCACCGGGACAGGGGGCGGTCCATGAGCAGTTCTTC. Its protein is CASSPPGQGAVHEQFF. The chain links TRBV18 to TRBJ2-1, with 12 bases matching TRBD1. The germline CDR1 and CDR2 sequences are KGHSH and LQKENI. The trim removed 0 bases at V and 8 bases at J, leaving 5 bases unmatched. The CDR3 is made up of 16 amino acids.

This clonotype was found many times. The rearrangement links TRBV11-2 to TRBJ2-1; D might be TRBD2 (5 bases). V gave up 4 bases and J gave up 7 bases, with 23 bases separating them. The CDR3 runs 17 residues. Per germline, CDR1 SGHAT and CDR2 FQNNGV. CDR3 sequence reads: CASSSQDMGRLGNEQFF. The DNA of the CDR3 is TGTGCCAGCAGCTCGCAAGATATGGGGAGACTTGGGAATGAGCAGTTCTTC.

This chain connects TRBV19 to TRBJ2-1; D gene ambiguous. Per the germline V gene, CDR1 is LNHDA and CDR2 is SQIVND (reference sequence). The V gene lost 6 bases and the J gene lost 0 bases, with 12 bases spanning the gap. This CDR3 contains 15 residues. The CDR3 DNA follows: TGTGCCAGTAGCGATTGGTTGGGCTCCTACAATGAGCAGTTCTTC. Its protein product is CASSDWLGSYNEQFF.

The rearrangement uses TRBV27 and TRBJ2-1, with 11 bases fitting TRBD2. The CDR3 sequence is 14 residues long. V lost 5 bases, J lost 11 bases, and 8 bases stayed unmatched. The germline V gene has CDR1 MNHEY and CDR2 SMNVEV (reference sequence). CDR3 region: CASSRSGRAFKQFF. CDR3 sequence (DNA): TGTGCCAGCAGTCGTAGCGGGAGGGCCTTTAAGCAGTTCTTC.

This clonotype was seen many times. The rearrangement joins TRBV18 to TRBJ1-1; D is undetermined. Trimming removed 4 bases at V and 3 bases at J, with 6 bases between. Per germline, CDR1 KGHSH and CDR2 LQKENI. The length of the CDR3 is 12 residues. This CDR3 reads CASSREDTEAFF. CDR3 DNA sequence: TGTGCCAGCTCACGGGAGGACACTGAAGCTTTCTTT.